This TCR beta chain was captured by sequencing in a study of cytomegalovirus exposure and HLA in healthy donors. At the level of the study: Of 398 genotyped donors, roughly 86% clustered with self-reported Caucasian donors.

The PCR contained 60 Vbeta and 13 Jbeta primers. This table comes from immunoSEQ multiplex PCR, and its TCRdb copy is limited to in-frame clones, with some not included. Among approximately 160,000 clones listed, roughly 85% were seen once. Material: PBMCs. This TCR was recovered from a male donor in good health and CMV-seronegative.

The CDR3 sequence: CAWSVLYEQFF. The CDR3 DNA reads as TGTGCCTGGAGTGTACTATATGAGCAGTTCTTC. The rearrangement joins TRBV30 to TRBJ2-1; D unresolved. The CDR3 totals 11 residues. The V gene's germline CDR1 is GTSNPN and CDR2 SVGIG (reference sequence). The V and J ends lost 0 bases and 8 bases respectively, with 5 bases between them.